This TCR beta chain was profiled in a study of shared clonotypes between healthy human individuals. This clone was seen a few times. Its antigen is still unknown. Study observations and caveats: In contrast to clonotypes shared by all four donors, non-shared clonotypes had lower generation probabilities. There were few donors, and this limited the genetic and exposure-history diversity represented.

The CDR3 is made up of 11 amino acids. Germline CDR1 and CDR2: SGDLS and YYNGEE. V shed 7 bases and J shed 6 bases, with 11 bases lying between them. At a deep level, the assay was run. The data were produced by immunoSEQ multiplex PCR, yet TCRdb's version contains in-frame clones alone and is incomplete. The sample contains about 2.3 million clones, under 95% of which appear only once. Source material: naive CD4+ T cells from PBMCs. Described subset: CD45RA+ positively selected. The rearrangement uses TRBV9 and TRBJ2-7; D gene unclear. The origin of this receptor is a young man in good health. Some clones in this sample may be carry-over from other donors' samples. CDR3 loop: CASLRLSEQYF. The DNA of the CDR3 is TGTGCCAGCCTGCGTTTGTCCGAGCAGTACTTC.